This TCR beta chain was observed in a study of cytomegalovirus exposure and HLA in healthy donors. Study-wide results and caveats: Reportedly, cytomegalovirus status was diagnosed with high sensitivity and specificity. Sequences of the TCR beta chain were said to predict the HLA-A and HLA-B alleles of most subjects accurately. Later analysis associated a missense DCLRE1C variant with TCR beta V- and J-gene trimming.

In regard to this clone: The antigen is not known.

The PCR employed 60 Vbeta primers together with 13 Jbeta primers. The method was immunoSEQ multiplex PCR; TCRdb's version includes in-frame clones alone and lacks a portion of them. The sample holds approximately 200,000 clones, roughly 85% seen once. Each of the donors was a healthy bone marrow donor. The CDR3 loop spans 13 amino acids. Between the trimmed V and J ends, which lost 5 bases and 8 bases, there was a span of 15 bases. Germline V gene data show CDR1 as SGHVS and CDR2 as FNYEAQ. The TCR originated in a woman in her 50s in good health and CMV-seronegative. This sequence joins TRBV7-6 and TRBJ1-2; maybe TRBD1 (6 bases). The sample comprised PBMCs. CDR3 protein: CASSPQGQGGYTF. CDR3 DNA sequence: TGTGCCAGCAGCCCCCAGGGGCAAGGCGGCTACACCTTC.